The 15 T cell receptor beta chains reported below all come from one sample, sequenced in a study of T cell responses to AZD1222 COVID-19 vaccine. The table came from immunoSEQ multiplex PCR; TCRdb's copy has only in-frame clones and leaves some out. The sample has about 67,000 clones, roughly 80% seen once. This specimen was peripheral blood, taken 28 days after the second AZD1222 dose. These receptors all come from an adult who received the AZD1222 COVID-19 vaccine.

The V gene is TRBV2, the J gene TRBJ2-2, with D unresolved. This CDR3 contains 13 residues. CDR1 and CDR2 from the germline V gene are SNHLY and FYNNEI. Trimming pared 5 bases from V and 6 bases from J, leaving 10 bases between. The CDR3 reads CASSPDGPGELFF. In DNA form, the CDR3 reads TGTGCCAGCAGTCCCGATGGCCCCGGGGAGCTGTTTTTT.

This chain links TRBV4-1 with TRBJ1-2, with D possibly being TRBD1 (5 bases). The CDR3 is 16 amino acids. CDR1 MGHRA and CDR2 YSYEKL come from the germline V gene. The ends were cut back, 0 bases at V and 2 bases at J, with 13 bases in the middle. CDR3 amino acids: CASSQEGQGRNYGYTF. The CDR3 DNA is TGCGCCAGCAGCCAAGAAGGGCAGGGAAGGAACTATGGCTACACCTTC.

The chain has TRBV6-6 and TRBJ1-2; 8 nucleotides agree with TRBD1. With 0 bases clipped from V and 2 bases from J, the junction kept 5 bases outside the gene matches. The CDR3 sequence is 16 residues long. Germline V gene sequence: CDR1 MNHNY, CDR2 SVGAGI (reference sequence). CDR3 residues: CASSYSPGGRNYGYTF. CDR3 bases: TGTGCCAGCAGTTACTCCCCAGGGGGCAGGAACTATGGCTACACCTTC.

The rearrangement links TRBV13 to TRBJ1-5, with no clear D. Deletions cut 5 bases from V and 3 bases from J, with 11 bases between. This CDR3 comprises 14 residues. Germline lookup yields CDR1 PRHDT and CDR2 FYEKMQ (reference sequence). CDR3 sequence: CASSPSSSNQPQHF. The CDR3 nucleotides are TGTGCCAGCAGCCCAAGTAGTTCCAATCAGCCCCAGCATTTT.

This chain connects TRBV18 to TRBJ2-1, with a weak D call TRBD1 (5 bases). CDR1 is KGHSH and CDR2 is LQKENI in the germline V gene. The V and J ends lost 2 bases and 4 bases respectively, with 12 bases between them. This CDR3 region has 15 residues. The CDR3 loop is CASSPDQGAYNEQFF. The CDR3 coding sequence is TGTGCCAGCTCACCAGATCAGGGTGCATACAATGAGCAGTTCTTC.

CDR3 protein: CASSQVEGSTDTQYF. The CDR3 DNA is TGTGCCAGCAGCCAAGTTGAGGGAAGCACAGATACGCAGTATTTT. V and J are TRBV3-1 (or the pseudogene TRBV3-2) and TRBJ2-3; D is possibly TRBD2 (5 bases). Trimming pared 1 base from V and 0 bases from J, leaving 8 bases between. Germline loops: CDR1 LGHDT, CDR2 YNNKEL (reference sequence). This CDR3 is built from 15 residues.

The chain combines TRBV9 with TRBJ1-2; D unresolved. Trimming removed 0 bases at V and 2 bases at J, with 8 bases between. Germline V gene data show CDR1 as SGDLS and CDR2 as YYNGEE. This CDR3 is 14 amino acids long. DNA for the CDR3: TGTGCCAGCAGCGTAGTGGCAGGCAACTATGGCTACACCTTC. Its translation: CASSVVAGNYGYTF.

V usage is TRBV6-1 and J usage is TRBJ1-6; 7 bases align to TRBD1. The germline CDR1 and CDR2 sequences are MNHNS and SASEGT. The CDR3 sequence is 15 residues long. The J segment lost 3 bases and the V segment lost 8 bases, leaving 7 bases of the junction unmatched. The CDR3 spells CASYIRDSYNSPLHF. In DNA form, the CDR3 reads TGTGCCAGCTATATCCGGGACAGCTATAATTCACCCCTCCACTTT.

The chain recombines TRBV9 with TRBJ1-3, with D tentatively TRBD1 (5 bases). The CDR3 runs 15 residues. Germline V gene sequence: CDR1 SGDLS, CDR2 YYNGEE. V gave up 1 base and J gave up 3 bases, with 11 bases separating them. CDR3 nucleotides: TGTGCCAGCAGCGTATCCGGGACTGATGGAAACACCATATATTTT. Translating gives CASSVSGTDGNTIYF.

This clone was counted between two and nine times. This chain links TRBV7-2 with TRBJ1-1; 9 bases are a match to TRBD1. This CDR3 region has 13 residues. The germline V gene has CDR1 SGHTA and CDR2 FQGNSA. Losses at the gene ends were 5 bases for V and 6 bases for J; bases not matched to a gene: 4. The CDR3 DNA reads TGTGCCAGCAGCCAACAGGGGGCAGCTGAAGCTTTCTTT. Its protein is CASSQQGAAEAFF.

The rearrangement links TRBV19 to TRBJ1-2, with TRBD1 matching 8 bases. The germline CDR1 and CDR2 sequences are LNHDA and SQIVND (reference sequence). V dropped 11 bases and J dropped 8; count of bases not matched to a gene: 13. CDR3 length equals 13 residues. This chain's CDR3 is CAVTRQGKEGYTF. The CDR3 DNA follows: TGTGCCGTTACAAGACAGGGGAAGGAAGGCTACACCTTC. Full variable domain (missing parts from reference TRBV19 and TRBJ1-2): DGGITQSPKYLFRKEGQNVTLSCEQNLNHDAMYWYRQDPGQGLRLIYYSQIVNDFQKGDIAEGYSVSREKKESFPLTVTSAQKNPTAFYLCAVTRQGKEGYTFGSGTRLTVV.

The V gene is TRBV11-2, the J gene TRBJ2-7, with D unclear. The CDR3 has 14 amino acids. V was trimmed by 0 bases and J by 0 bases, leaving 6 bases between them. From germline, CDR1 is SGHAT and CDR2 FQNNGV. CDR3 in amino acids: CASSLEQTSYEQYF. The CDR3, as DNA: TGTGCCAGCAGCTTAGAACAGACCTCCTACGAGCAGTACTTC.

V usage is TRBV7-2 and J usage is TRBJ2-2; 8 bases agree with TRBD1. The germline V gene encodes CDR1 SGHTA and CDR2 FQGNSA. There are 15 residues in the CDR3. After removal of 6 bases from V and 4 bases from J, the junction contained 7 bases not matched to a gene. Here the CDR3 reads CASSPDRGSTGELFF. As DNA, the CDR3 is TGTGCCAGCAGTCCCGACAGGGGTAGCACCGGGGAGCTGTTTTTT.

The V call is TRBV5-1, the J call TRBJ2-5; TRBD2 agrees at 14 bases. This CDR3 is built from 15 residues. The trim removed 6 bases at V and 1 base at J, leaving 2 bases unmatched. Germline CDR1 is SGHRS and CDR2 is YFSETQ. The CDR3 region is CASNGLAGGQETQYF. The CDR3 DNA sequence: TGCGCCAGCAACGGACTAGCGGGGGGCCAAGAGACCCAGTACTTC.

There are a few counts of this clone. The chain is built from TRBV2 and TRBJ1-1, with TRBD1 as a possible D gene (6 bases). V lost 6 bases, J lost 0 bases, and 17 bases lay in between. Germline lookup yields CDR1 SNHLY and CDR2 FYNNEI. The CDR3 loop spans 16 amino acids. The DNA of the CDR3 is TGTGCCAGCAGGTGGCAGGGGATGTCCATGAACACTGAAGCTTTCTTT. Translation gives CASRWQGMSMNTEAFF.